The present TCR beta chain was sequenced within a study of OX40 agonist ivuxolimab in advanced cancers. The study's findings and limits: CD8+ T cells averaged more expanded clones than CD4+. The antigen specificity of the peripheral T cells (those that were expanded) was not determined.

Germline lookup yields CDR1 SGHNT and CDR2 YYREEE (reference sequence). The CDR3 contains 15 residues. The trim removed 6 bases at V and 7 bases at J, leaving 14 bases unmatched. This clone was counted a few times. The antigen remains unidentified. Method: immunoSEQ multiplex PCR; TCRdb's copy keeps in-frame clones and lacks some. The sample contains roughly 80,000 clones, roughly 87% of which appear only once. The sequences come from CD4+ or CD8+ T cells sorted from blood, collected in a trial of the OX40 agonist ivuxolimab. The TCR was taken from an adult with an advanced solid tumor such as melanoma, head and neck, liver or kidney cancer. V usage is TRBV5-4 and J usage is TRBJ2-5, with 8 bases matching TRBD2. The CDR3 region has the DNA TGTGCCAGCAACGCTTCGCCGGGGGGGCGGGGGACCCAGTACTTC. Amino acid sequence: CASNASPGGRGTQYF.